The 3 T cell receptor beta chains presented below share a single source sample, sequenced in a study of vaccination effects on CD4 cells after COVID-19. These receptors' antigens are unknown. Antigen-specific CD4+ T cells were first expanded with viral peptide pools by the ViraFEST assay and only then sequenced. Following 10 days of culture, CD4+ T cells were isolated. All study participants received two doses of BNT162b2 or mRNA-1273 vaccine. Produced via immunoSEQ multiplex PCR; TCRdb's table is partial and in-frame only. This sample has about 66,000 clones; roughly 79% occur once, and the top ten carry 0.8% to 1%. This specimen was CD4+ T cells from PBMCs cultured with HCoV-OC43 spike peptides, taken after COVID-19 vaccination. Subset of the sample: HCoV-OC43 spike overlapping peptide pool stimulation. Source of these receptors: a human donor who received a COVID-19 vaccine.

The rearrangement links TRBV7-9 to TRBJ1-4; no clear D. V was pared by 1 base and J by 7 bases, with 16 bases between. The CDR3 runs 16 residues. Germline CDR1 SEHNR, CDR2 FQNEAQ (reference sequence). The CDR3 DNA reads as TGTGCCAGCAGCTTAGGCTCCCCCGATTCAGGTGAAAAACTGTTTTTT. Protein: CASSLGSPDSGEKLFF.

CDR3 sequence (DNA): TGCGCCAGCAGCTTGTCAGCGGGGGCCAGCTCCTACGAGCAGTACGTC. It codes for CASSLSAGASSYEQYV. This chain connects TRBV5-1 to TRBJ2-7, with 8 bases matching TRBD2. The CDR3 runs to 16 residues. The germline V gene has CDR1 SGHRS and CDR2 YFSETQ. The trim removed 1 base at V and 0 bases at J, leaving 6 bases unmatched.

This chain connects TRBV18 to TRBJ2-7, with D possibly being TRBD1 (5 bases). The CDR3 sequence is 14 residues long. The V end lost 2 bases, the J end lost 1 base, and 9 bases lay between the germline ends. Germline V gives CDR1 KGHSH, CDR2 LQKENI. This CDR3 reads CASSPRQGSYEQYV. CDR3 nucleotide sequence: TGTGCCAGCTCACCAAGGCAGGGATCCTACGAGCAGTACGTC.